One sample yielded the 11 T cell receptor beta chains listed below, sequenced in a study of shared clonotypes between healthy human individuals. The protocol was immunoSEQ multiplex PCR, while the TCRdb copy is restricted to in-frame clones and leaves out a portion. Found here are roughly 2,300,000 clones, about 90% of them singletons; the top ten hold 0.37%. The sequenced sample consisted of naive CD4+ T cells from PBMCs. The subset denotes: CD45RA+ positively selected. The receptors were gathered from a man younger than 35 in good health. Some clones in this sample may be carry-over from other donors' samples.

This chain links TRBV6-5 with TRBJ1-1, with D maybe TRBD1 (6 bases). There are 12 residues in the CDR3. Per germline, CDR1 MNHEY and CDR2 SVGAGI. The germline V and J ends were trimmed by 5 bases and 10 bases, with 14 bases remaining between them. The CDR3 loop reads CASSQGQQRAFF. CDR3 DNA sequence: TGTGCCAGCAGTCAGGGACAACAGAGAGCTTTCTTT.

The chain joins TRBV9 to TRBJ2-1, with 9 bases that match TRBD1. This CDR3 has 19 residues. Germline V CDR1 and CDR2: SGDLS, YYNGEE. Trimming at V came to 4 bases and at J to 0 bases, leaving 14 bases not matched to a gene. The CDR3 spells CASSPPVDRGHSSYNEQFF. CDR3 coding DNA: TGTGCCAGCAGCCCCCCAGTGGACAGGGGCCATAGCTCCTACAATGAGCAGTTCTTC.

About this clone itself: This sample also contains other DNA sequences that code for the same CDR3. The chain recombines TRBV7-2 with TRBJ1-5, with D possibly matching TRBD1 (5 bases). The CDR3 sequence is 15 residues long. The germline CDR1 and CDR2 sequences are SGHTA and FQGNSA. The V end was cut by 1 base, the J end by 1 base, with 8 bases between. CDR3 DNA sequence: TGTGCCAGCAGCTTAGAAGGGACCAGCAATCAGCCCCAGCATTTT. The encoded protein is CASSLEGTSNQPQHF. The full variable domain, completed using reference TRBV7-2 and TRBJ1-5, is GAGVSQSPSNKVTEKGKDVELRCDPISGHTALYWYRQSLGQGLEFLIYFQGNSAPDKSGLPSDRFSAERTGGSVSTLTIQRTQQEDSAVYLCASSLEGTSNQPQHFGDGTRLSIL.

The V and J genes are TRBV9 and TRBJ2-2; a possible D gene is TRBD2 (5 bases). V lost 0 bases, J lost 0 bases, and 9 bases lay in between. CDR1 is SGDLS, CDR2 YYNGEE, per germline. The CDR3 sequence is 16 residues long. The CDR3, as DNA: TGTGCCAGCAGCGTAGTTTTAGCGACGAACACCGGGGAGCTGTTTTTT. Its protein is CASSVVLATNTGELFF.

This chain uses TRBV25-1 with TRBJ1-1; D uncertain. The CDR3 has 13 amino acids. V lost 7 bases to trimming and J lost 2 bases, with 11 bases between them. Germline-derived CDR1 and CDR2 are MGHDK and SYGVNS. The CDR3 DNA reads TGTGCCAGCACTGGGCGGGGTAACACTGAAGCTTTCTTT. Residues: CASTGRGNTEAFF.

A few counts support this clone. The chain carries TRBV9 and TRBJ2-4; TRBD2 agrees at 8 bases. The CDR3 has 15 amino acids. After removal of 0 bases from V and 7 bases from J, the junction contained 6 bases not matched to a gene. The germline CDR1 and CDR2 sequences are SGDLS and YYNGEE. CDR3 protein: CASSVDAGGVNIQYF. The CDR3, as DNA: TGTGCCAGCAGCGTAGATGCGGGAGGAGTGAACATTCAGTACTTC. Full variable domain (remainder filled in from reference TRBV9 and TRBJ2-4): DSGVTQTPKHLITATGQRVTLRCSPRSGDLSVYWYQQSLDQGLQFLIQYYNGEERAKGNILERFSAQQFPDLHSELNLSSLELGDSALYFCASSVDAGGVNIQYFGAGTRLSVL.

This clone was recorded only once. This sequence joins TRBV29-1 and TRBJ2-1, with D possibly TRBD2 on 5 matching bases. Trimming took 4 bases from V and 2 from J, leaving 9 bases between them. This CDR3 is 13 amino acids long. CDR1 is SQVTM and CDR2 is ANQGSEA in the germline V gene. CDR3 sequence reads: CSVGSGTYNEQFF. For the CDR3, the DNA is TGCAGCGTTGGGTCCGGGACCTACAATGAGCAGTTCTTC.

This chain joins TRBV27 and TRBJ1-5; unclear D gene. Germline V gene data show CDR1 as MNHEY and CDR2 as SMNVEV (reference sequence). The germline V and J ends were trimmed by 2 bases and 6 bases, with 20 bases remaining between them. The CDR3 has 17 amino acids. For the CDR3, the DNA is TGTGCCAGCAGTTTAAGGCCCCTCCGGCTGGGGAGTCAGCCCCAGCATTTT. It is translated as CASSLRPLRLGSQPQHF.

This rearrangement joins TRBV27 to TRBJ1-2; 7 nucleotides match TRBD1. This CDR3 has 15 amino acids. Germline assignment: CDR1 MNHEY and CDR2 SMNVEV (reference sequence). J was trimmed by 4 bases and V by 2 bases; bases with no gene match: 7. CDR3 region: CASSLSQGGSYGYTF. The CDR3 DNA reads TGTGCCAGCAGTTTAAGTCAGGGGGGATCCTATGGCTACACCTTC.

This sequence joins TRBV6-1 and TRBJ2-1; D may be TRBD1 (6 bases). The CDR3 length is 13 residues. The V and J ends lost 6 bases and 4 bases respectively, with 10 bases between them. The germline gives CDR1 MNHNS, CDR2 SASEGT. In DNA, the CDR3 is TGTGCCAGCAGCGCCGGGACATACAATGAGCAGTTCTTC. Its protein product is CASSAGTYNEQFF.

V and J are TRBV11-2 and TRBJ1-4; D is perhaps TRBD1 (6 bases). Between the trimmed V and J ends, which lost 5 bases and 8 bases, there was a span of 15 bases. The CDR3 contains 14 residues. Germline CDR1 and CDR2: SGHAT and FQNNGV. CDR3 sequence: CASSRQDALEKLFF. The CDR3 nucleotides are TGTGCCAGCAGCCGACAGGACGCACTGGAAAAACTGTTTTTT.